This TCR beta chain was documented in a study of Ad26.COV2.S vaccination and SARS-CoV-2 variants. Study background: Of the COV1001 trial arms, the Ad26.COV2.S arm included the donor. Donor got 5x10^10 or 1x10^11 viral particles of Ad26.COV2.S.

Treatment described: some 19 received Ad26.COV2.S at low or high dose, single or two shots; 5 received placebo; per-sample allocation not given. Vaccine and placebo recipients were sampled on day 63 after the first injection. Here immunoSEQ multiplex PCR was the method, and the copy in TCRdb shows in-frame clones only, minus some. This table holds more than 350,000 clones, roughly 90% found once. With respect to this clone: The target antigen is unknown.

Overall study findings and caveats: Individuals receiving vaccine had higher spike-specific TCR breadth than placebo recipients did. It was found that vaccine and placebo recipients had similar non-spike TCR breadth.

CDR3 length equals 13 residues. Trimming stripped 6 bases from V and 1 base from J, with 10 bases between. Per germline, CDR1 SGHRS and CDR2 YFSETQ. V gene TRBV5-1 combines with J gene TRBJ1-1; D remains ambiguous. The sequencing used peripheral blood, collected in a trial of Ad26.COV2.S vaccine versus placebo. The sequence was obtained from a person aged 18-65 years who received the Ad26.COV2.S COVID-19 vaccine or a placebo. CDR3 residues: CASNNQGNTEAFF. In DNA, the CDR3 is TGCGCCAGCAACAACCAAGGGAACACTGAAGCTTTCTTT.